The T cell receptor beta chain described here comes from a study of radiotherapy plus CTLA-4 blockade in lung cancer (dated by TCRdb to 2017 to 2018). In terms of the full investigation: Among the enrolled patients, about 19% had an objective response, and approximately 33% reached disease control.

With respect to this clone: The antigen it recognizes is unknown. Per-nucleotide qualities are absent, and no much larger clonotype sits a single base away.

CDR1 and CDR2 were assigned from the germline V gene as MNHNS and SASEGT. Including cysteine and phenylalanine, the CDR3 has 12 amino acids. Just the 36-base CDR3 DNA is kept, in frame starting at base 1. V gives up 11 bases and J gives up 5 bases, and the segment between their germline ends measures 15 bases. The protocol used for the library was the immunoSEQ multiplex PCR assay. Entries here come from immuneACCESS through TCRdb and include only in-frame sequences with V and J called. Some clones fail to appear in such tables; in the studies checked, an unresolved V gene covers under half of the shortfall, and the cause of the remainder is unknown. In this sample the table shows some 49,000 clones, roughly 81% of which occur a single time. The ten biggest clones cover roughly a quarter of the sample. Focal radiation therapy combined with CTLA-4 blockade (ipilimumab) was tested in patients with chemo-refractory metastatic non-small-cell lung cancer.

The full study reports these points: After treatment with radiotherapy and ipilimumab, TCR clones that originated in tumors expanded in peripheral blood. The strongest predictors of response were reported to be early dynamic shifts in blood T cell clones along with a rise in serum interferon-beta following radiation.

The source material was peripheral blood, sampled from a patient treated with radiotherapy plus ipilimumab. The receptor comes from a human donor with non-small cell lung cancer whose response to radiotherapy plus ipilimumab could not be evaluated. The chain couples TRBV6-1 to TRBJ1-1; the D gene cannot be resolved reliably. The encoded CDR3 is CAVQGASTEAFF. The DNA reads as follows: TGTGCCGTCCAAGGAGCGAGTACTGAAGCTTTCTTT.